This T cell receptor beta chain was documented in a study of shared clonotypes between healthy human individuals. Germline loops: CDR1 SQVTM, CDR2 ANQGSEA. V was shortened by 3 bases and J by 3 bases, with 14 bases between the two germline ends. The CDR3 extends over 15 amino acids. The table came from immunoSEQ multiplex PCR; TCRdb's copy has only in-frame clones and leaves some out. The repertoire has hundreds of thousands of clones, 97% of them found once; the top ten carry around 0.057%. The study, taken as a whole, reports: Against clonotypes common to all four donors, non-shared ones had lower generation probabilities.

CD45RA-negative memory and CD45RA+ naive subsets were split from the CD4+ cells. Concerning this clone itself: The antigen is undetermined.

This sequence joins TRBV29-1 and TRBJ2-2; maybe TRBD1 (6 bases). The specimen was naive CD4+ T cells sorted from blood. Described subset: CD45RA+ positively selected. The TCR originated in a woman in her thirties in good health. CDR3 sequence reads: CSVDAGVVDTGELFF. For the CDR3, the DNA is TGCAGCGTTGATGCAGGGGTAGTCGACACCGGGGAGCTGTTTTTT.